The clone carrying this TCR beta chain was seen at least ten times. The data are from a study of T cells in Graves' hyperthyroidism and ophthalmopathy. Trimming removed 1 base from V and 10 bases from J; junction bases left unmatched: 4. The CDR3 runs 13 residues. In germline, CDR1 is DFQATT, CDR2 SNEGSKA (reference sequence). Authors of the study amplified TCR beta CDR3 regions from RNA transcripts. The TCR CDR3 first-round RT-PCR relied on the HTBI primer set. TCRdb analysed the multiplex PCR reads with MiXCR anew, one entry per CDR3 protein. The table has under 350,000 distinct CDR3 sequences, approximately 22% seen once.

The gene calls are TRBV20-1 and TRBJ2-1; 10 bases map to TRBD2. Sequenced: blood. This TCR came from a woman aged 45-65 years with Graves' hyperthyroidism. CDR3 DNA: TGCAGTGCTAGAGTCCAACTAGCGGGGGAGCAGTTCTTC. It codes for CSARVQLAGEQFF.